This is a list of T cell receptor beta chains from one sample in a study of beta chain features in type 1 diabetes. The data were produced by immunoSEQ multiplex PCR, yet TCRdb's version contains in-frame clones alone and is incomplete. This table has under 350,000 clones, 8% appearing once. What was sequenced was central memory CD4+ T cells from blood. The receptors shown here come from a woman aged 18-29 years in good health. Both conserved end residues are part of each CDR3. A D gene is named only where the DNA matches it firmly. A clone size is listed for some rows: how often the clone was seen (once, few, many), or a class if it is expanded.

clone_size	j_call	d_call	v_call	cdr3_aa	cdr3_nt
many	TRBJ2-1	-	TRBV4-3	CASSQVLISYNEQFF	TGCGCCAGCAGCCAAGTCCTGATCTCCTACAATGAGCAGTTCTTC
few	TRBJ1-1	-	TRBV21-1	CASSKGRGLRGYTEAFF	TGTGCCAGCAGCAAAGGCCGAGGGTTACGGGGCTACACTGAAGCTTTCTTT
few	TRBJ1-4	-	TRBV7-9	CASRSKTGKANEKLFF	TGTGCCAGCAGATCAAAAACAGGGAAGGCTAATGAAAAACTGTTTTTT
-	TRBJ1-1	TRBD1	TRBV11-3	CASRDRAEAFF	TGTGCCAGCAGAGACAGGGCCGAAGCTTTCTTT
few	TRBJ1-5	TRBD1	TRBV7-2	CASSSTGGSNQPQHF	TGTGCCAGCAGCTCAACAGGGGGGAGCAATCAGCCCCAGCATTTT
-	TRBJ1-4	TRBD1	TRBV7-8	CASSSTTGRLEKLFF	TGTGCCAGCAGCTCCACGACAGGGAGGCTCGAAAAACTGTTTTTT
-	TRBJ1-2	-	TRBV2	CASWLGANYGYTF	TGTGCCAGCTGGCTGGGGGCCAACTATGGCTACACCTTC
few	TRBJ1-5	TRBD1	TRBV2	CARGQNNQPQHF	TGTGCCAGGGGACAGAACAATCAGCCCCAGCATTTT
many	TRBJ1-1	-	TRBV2	CASSVRKNTEAFF	TGTGCCAGCAGTGTGCGCAAGAACACTGAAGCTTTCTTT
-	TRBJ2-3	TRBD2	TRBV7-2	CASSPSSGSDDTQYF	TGTGCCAGCAGCCCATCCAGCGGGAGTGATGATACGCAGTATTTT
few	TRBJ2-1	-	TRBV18	CASSPRGFGNEQFF	TGTGCCAGCTCACCAAGGGGGTTCGGCAATGAGCAGTTCTTC
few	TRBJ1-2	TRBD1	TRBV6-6	CASSYRYGQDYGYTF	TGTGCCAGCAGTTACCGATACGGACAGGACTATGGCTACACCTTC
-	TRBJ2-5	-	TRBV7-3	CASRNGPSETQYF	TGTGCCAGCAGGAACGGACCGTCAGAGACCCAGTACTTC
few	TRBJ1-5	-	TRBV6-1	CASIPTGAQPQHF	TGTGCCAGCATCCCCACGGGAGCTCAGCCCCAGCATTTT
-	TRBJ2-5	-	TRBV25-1	CASSDPREETQYF	TGTGCCAGCAGTGACCCCCGGGAAGAGACCCAGTACTTC
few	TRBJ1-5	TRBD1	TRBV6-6	CASTARTGDQPQHF	TGTGCCAGCACCGCGAGGACAGGGGATCAGCCCCAGCATTTT
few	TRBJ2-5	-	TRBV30	CAESGGRMFSETQYF	TGTGCAGAAAGCGGCGGACGGATGTTTTCAGAGACCCAGTACTTC
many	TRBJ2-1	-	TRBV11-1	CASSSKAEQFF	TGTGCCAGCAGCTCGAAGGCCGAGCAGTTCTTC
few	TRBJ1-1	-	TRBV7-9	CASSLRGDEAFF	TGTGCCAGCAGCCTCCGGGGCGATGAAGCTTTCTTT
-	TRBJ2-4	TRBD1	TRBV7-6	CASSLVFDRGRIQYF	TGTGCCAGCAGCTTAGTGTTTGACAGGGGTCGCATTCAGTACTTC
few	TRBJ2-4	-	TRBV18	CASSPAGENIQYF	TGTGCCAGCTCACCAGCAGGGGAGAACATTCAGTACTTC
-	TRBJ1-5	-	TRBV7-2	CASSLALRTDNQPQHF	TGTGCCAGCAGCTTAGCGCTTCGGACAGACAATCAGCCCCAGCATTTT
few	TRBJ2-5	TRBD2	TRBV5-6	CASSFTSGAYQETQYF	TGTGCCAGCAGCTTTACTAGCGGAGCGTACCAAGAGACCCAGTACTTC
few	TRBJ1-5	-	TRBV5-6	CASSLGSRDNQPQHF	TGTGCCAGCAGCTTAGGTTCCAGGGACAATCAGCCCCAGCATTTT
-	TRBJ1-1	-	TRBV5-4	CASSIGQLNTEAFF	TGTGCCAGCAGCATTGGACAGTTGAACACTGAAGCTTTCTTT
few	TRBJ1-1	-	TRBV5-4	CASSLALLNTEAFF	TGTGCCAGCAGCTTGGCGCTTCTTAACACTGAAGCTTTCTTT
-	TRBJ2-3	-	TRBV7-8	CASSLTPGPTDTQYF	TGTGCCAGCAGCTTAACCCCGGGGCCCACAGATACGCAGTATTTT
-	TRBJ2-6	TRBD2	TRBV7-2	CASRTGGSSGANVLTF	TGTGCCAGCAGAACCGGCGGGAGCTCTGGGGCCAACGTCCTGACTTTC
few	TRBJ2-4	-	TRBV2	CASSEALNSPAKNIQYF	TGTGCCAGCAGTGAAGCCCTGAATTCCCCGGCCAAAAACATTCAGTACTTC
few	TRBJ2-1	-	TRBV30	CACRRRSYNEQFF	TGTGCCTGCCGACGGAGGAGTTACAATGAGCAGTTCTTC
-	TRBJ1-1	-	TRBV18	CATGTGNTEAFF	TGTGCCACCGGGACGGGGAACACTGAAGCTTTCTTT
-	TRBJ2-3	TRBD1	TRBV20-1	CSAPDRQQQYF	TGCAGTGCTCCGGACAGGCAGCAGCAGTATTTT
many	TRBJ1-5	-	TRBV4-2	CASSQGGGGNQPQHF	TGTGCCAGCAGCCAAGGGGGGGGCGGCAATCAGCCCCAGCATTTT
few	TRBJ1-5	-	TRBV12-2	CASRLENFNLDRGTEGNQPQHF	TGTGCAAGTCGCTTAGAGAACTTCAACCTGGACAGGGGGACGGAGGGCAATCAGCCCCAGCATTTT
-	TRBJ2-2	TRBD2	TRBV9	CASTKAGLAGYGTGELFF	TGTGCCAGCACCAAAGCGGGACTAGCGGGATACGGTACCGGGGAGCTGTTTTTT
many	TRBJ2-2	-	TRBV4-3	CASSQVLQNTGELFF	TGCGCCAGCAGCCAAGTATTGCAGAACACCGGGGAGCTGTTTTTT
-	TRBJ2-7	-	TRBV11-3	CASSATLNSDWGEQYF	TGTGCCAGCAGCGCCACCCTCAACTCTGATTGGGGTGAGCAGTACTTC
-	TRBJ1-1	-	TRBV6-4	CASSATRNTEAFF	TGTGCCAGCAGTGCCACGAGGAACACTGAAGCTTTCTTT
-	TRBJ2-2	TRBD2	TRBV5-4	CASRASGGHTGELFF	TGTGCCAGCAGGGCTAGCGGGGGCCACACCGGGGAGCTGTTTTTT
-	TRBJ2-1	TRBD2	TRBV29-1	CSVLPGLAVDEQFF	TGCAGCGTTCTACCGGGACTAGCGGTCGATGAGCAGTTCTTC
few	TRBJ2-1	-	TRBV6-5	CASSGGSYNEQFF	TGTGCCAGCAGCGGGGGCTCCTACAATGAGCAGTTCTTC
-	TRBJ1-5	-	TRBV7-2	CASSLGQLSNQPQHF	TGTGCCAGCAGCTTAGGACAGCTTAGCAATCAGCCCCAGCATTTT
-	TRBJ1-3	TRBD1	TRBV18	CASSIDRGRSGNTIYF	TGTGCCAGCTCAATCGACAGGGGCCGCTCTGGAAACACCATATATTTT
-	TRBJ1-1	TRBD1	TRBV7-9	CASSQQGAGNTEAFF	TGTGCCAGCAGCCAACAGGGGGCAGGAAACACTGAAGCTTTCTTT
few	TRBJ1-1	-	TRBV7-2	CASSLTTGHTEAFF	TGTGCCAGCAGCTTGACCACGGGTCACACTGAAGCTTTCTTT
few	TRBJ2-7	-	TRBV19	CASRPVGTNEQYF	TGTGCCAGTAGACCGGTGGGCACGAACGAGCAGTACTTC
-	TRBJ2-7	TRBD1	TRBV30	CAWRAPGQGAEQYF	TGTGCCTGGAGAGCCCCGGGACAGGGGGCCGAGCAGTACTTC
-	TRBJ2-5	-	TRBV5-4	CASSLGVGKETQYF	TGTGCCAGCAGCTTAGGTGTAGGGAAAGAGACCCAGTACTTC
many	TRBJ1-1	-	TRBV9	CASSPGTHNTEAFF	TGTGCCAGCAGCCCCGGGACACACAACACTGAAGCTTTCTTT
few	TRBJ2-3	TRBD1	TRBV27	CASRMTGGDTQYF	TGTGCCAGCAGAATGACAGGGGGTGATACGCAGTATTTT
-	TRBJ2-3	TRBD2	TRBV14	CASSQVKRGGYLGDTQYF	TGTGCCAGCAGCCAAGTGAAGCGGGGGGGCTACCTCGGAGATACGCAGTATTTT
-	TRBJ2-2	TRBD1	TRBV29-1	CSVTRTGDTGELFF	TGCAGCGTAACTCGGACAGGGGACACCGGGGAGCTGTTTTTT
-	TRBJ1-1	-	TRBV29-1	CSVRPNTEAFF	TGCAGCGTTCGACCGAACACTGAAGCTTTCTTT
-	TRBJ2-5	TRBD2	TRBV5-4	CASGASGGASETQYF	TGTGCCAGCGGAGCTAGCGGGGGGGCCTCAGAGACCCAGTACTTC
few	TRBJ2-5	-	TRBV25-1	CASSRVGEETQYF	TGTGCCAGCAGTAGGGTGGGGGAAGAGACCCAGTACTTC
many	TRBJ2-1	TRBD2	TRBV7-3	CASSLSSGSINNEQFF	TGTGCCAGCAGCTTAAGTAGCGGGAGCATCAACAATGAGCAGTTCTTC
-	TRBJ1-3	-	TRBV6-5	CASRHGISGNTIYF	TGTGCCAGCAGACACGGGATCTCTGGAAACACCATATATTTT